This passage covers 25 T cell receptor beta chains from one sample sequenced in a study of identical twins (dated by TCRdb to between 2015 and 2016). The library came from 5' RACE. Sequencer: Illumina HiSeq 2000. TCRdb ran its own pipeline on the public reads, namely fastp trimming at Q25 and MiXCR clone calling, and kept in-frame beta chains. Here each entry gathers all rows of one CDR3 protein and keeps the most common genes and DNA. Recorded for this sample are 400,000 to 650,000 distinct CDR3 sequences; 20% to 25% of them occurred a single time. Roughly 0.91% of the sample is held by the ten biggest clonotypes. Another study also made use of these data, one on T cells expressing NK-cell markers.

Sequences were obtained from CD4+ T cells sorted from blood. The receptors were sampled from a woman aged 18-35 years in good health.

In its sample, this clonotype was seen a few times. The chain joins TRBV7-3 to TRBJ2-3; D remains unclear. V was shortened by 2 bases and J by 6 bases, with 9 bases between the two germline ends. The CDR3 runs to 13 residues. CDR1 and CDR2 from the germline V gene are SGHTA and FQGTGA. Here the CDR3 reads CASSLENFDTQYF. Written as DNA, the CDR3 is TGTGCCAGCAGCTTAGAGAATTTCGATACGCAGTATTTT.

This clonotype has only a few counts. This chain uses TRBV20-1 with TRBJ2-4; 7 bases match TRBD1. Germline V lookup: CDR1 DFQATT, CDR2 SNEGSKA (reference sequence). This CDR3 comprises 12 residues. V gave up 4 bases and J gave up 9 bases; unmatched junction bases: 6. In nucleotides, the CDR3 is TGCAGTGCTAAGACAGGGTGGCCCATTCAGTACTTC. This gives the protein CSAKTGWPIQYF.

This clonotype was detected many times. The CDR3 sequence: CASTVQGGSYEQYF. CDR3 nucleotide sequence: TGTGCCAGCACCGTACAAGGAGGTTCCTACGAGCAGTACTTC. This rearrangement joins TRBV12-3 or TRBV12-4 to TRBJ2-7; D possibly corresponds to TRBD2 (5 bases). The CDR3 contains 14 residues. V was pared by 7 bases and J by 1 base, with 14 bases between.

This clonotype has a handful of counts. The DNA of the CDR3 is TGTGCCAGCAGACCCAAGGGACAGATATTCTCTGGAAACACCATATATTTT. As protein: CASRPKGQIFSGNTIYF. The chain is built from TRBV12-3 or TRBV12-4 and TRBJ1-3, with 7 bases identical to TRBD1. Trimming at V came to 6 bases and at J to 0 bases, leaving 11 bases not matched to a gene. CDR3 length equals 17 residues.

The V call is TRBV15, the J call TRBJ2-5; the D is unclear. V was cut by 0 bases and J by 9 bases, with 14 bases left in between. Germline V gene sequence: CDR1 LNHNV, CDR2 YYDKDF (reference sequence). The CDR3 extends over 14 amino acids. The CDR3 coding sequence is TGTGCCACCAGCAGAGAAAGTGGTCCGGTGGCCCAGTACTTC. This translates into CATSRESGPVAQYF.

This clonotype turned up a few times. The chain links TRBV5-1 to TRBJ1-1; no reliable D call. V was pared by 1 base and J by 11 bases, with 9 bases between. The CDR3 covers 11 residues. Looked up from germline, CDR1 is SGHRS and CDR2 is YFSETQ. CDR3 in amino acids: CASSLNEEAFF. CDR3 sequence (DNA): TGCGCCAGCAGCTTGAACGAGGAGGCTTTCTTT.

Many counts were recorded for this clonotype. The rearrangement links TRBV5-1 to TRBJ2-3; D is perhaps TRBD1 (6 bases). V shed 6 bases and J shed 3 bases, with 14 bases lying between them. This CDR3 comprises 14 residues. Germline CDR1 and CDR2: SGHRS and YFSETQ. The CDR3 here is CASKLQGPTDTQYF. CDR3 in DNA: TGCGCCAGCAAATTACAGGGCCCTACAGATACGCAGTATTTT.

This clonotype was picked up a small number of times. CDR3 amino acids: CASSVAGGYYNEQFF. The CDR3 region has the DNA TGTGCCAGCAGCGTAGCGGGGGGTTACTACAATGAGCAGTTCTTC. This chain connects TRBV9 to TRBJ2-1, with TRBD2 identical over 7 bases. With 0 bases clipped from V and 3 bases from J, the junction kept 3 bases outside the gene matches. The CDR3 sequence is 15 residues long. Per the germline V gene, CDR1 is SGDLS and CDR2 is YYNGEE.

The table lists this clonotype with a few counts. This rearrangement joins TRBV11-2 to TRBJ2-7; TRBD1 agrees at 9 bases. CDR1 SGHAT and CDR2 FQNNGV come from the germline V gene. CDR3 size: 18 residues. V shed 2 bases and J 2 bases; nucleotides not matched to a gene: 13. CDR3 protein: CASSLRGTGPRFTYEQYF. Here the CDR3 DNA reads TGTGCCAGCAGCTTAAGGGGGACAGGGCCTCGCTTCACCTACGAGCAGTACTTC.

V is TRBV5-1 and J is TRBJ2-2; D may be TRBD1 or TRBD2 (5 bases each). With 2 bases removed from V and 6 bases from J, the gap between germline ends came to 14 bases. Germline V gene data show CDR1 as SGHRS and CDR2 as YFSETQ. This CDR3 spans 15 amino acids. The CDR3 nucleotides are TGCGCCAGCAGCTTTATCCCGGGGCACCCCGGGGAGCTGTTTTTT. Translated, it gives CASSFIPGHPGELFF.

V is TRBV3-1 and J is TRBJ2-1; 10 nucleotides align to TRBD2. The CDR3 is 16 amino acids. Per the germline V gene, CDR1 is LGHDT and CDR2 is YNNKEL (reference sequence). Trimming cost V 4 bases and J 6 bases; bases outside gene matches: 9. CDR3 protein: CASSLWVAGGSNEQFF. The CDR3, as DNA: TGTGCCAGCAGCCTCTGGGTAGCGGGGGGCTCCAATGAGCAGTTCTTC.

A few counts support this clonotype. The rearrangement links TRBV6-5 to TRBJ2-3, with D perhaps given as TRBD1 or TRBD2 (5 bases each). The CDR3 sequence is 18 residues long. V gave up 0 bases and J gave up 0 bases, with 16 bases separating them. In germline, CDR1 is MNHEY, CDR2 SVGAGI. CDR3 amino acids: CASSYSRDGGTSTDTQYF. The CDR3 DNA reads as TGTGCCAGCAGTTACTCGAGGGACGGAGGAACTAGCACAGATACGCAGTATTTT.

The chain carries TRBV7-9 and TRBJ2-6; 8 nucleotides match TRBD1. This CDR3 comprises 14 residues. CDR1 and CDR2 (germline): SEHNR, FQNEAQ (reference sequence). CDR3 in DNA: TGTGCTCACCAGGGGGCCTCTGGGGCCAACGTCCTGACTTTC. This codes for CAHQGASGANVLTF.

Many counts were recorded for this clonotype. V gene TRBV20-1 combines with J gene TRBJ2-5; D possibly matches TRBD1 or TRBD2 (6 bases each). From germline, CDR1 is DFQATT and CDR2 SNEGSKA (reference sequence). Trimming removed 0 bases at V and 2 bases at J, with 10 bases between. CDR3 length: 14 residues. This CDR3 reads CSARDPGAQETQYF. The CDR3 coding sequence is TGCAGTGCTAGAGATCCGGGGGCACAAGAGACCCAGTACTTC.

This clonotype has a handful of counts. The V and J genes are TRBV6-1 and TRBJ1-2, with D unclear. Trimming stripped 4 bases from V and 3 bases from J, with 30 bases between. CDR1 MNHNS and CDR2 SASEGT come from the germline V gene. CDR3 length: 20 residues. In nucleotides, the CDR3 is TGTGCCAGCAGTGCTAATGGGAAAAAAAAACCTCCCTTTACCTACTATGGCTACACCTTC. Translating it yields CASSANGKKKPPFTYYGYTF.

The chain has TRBV20-1 and TRBJ2-7, with 12 nucleotides matching TRBD2. V dropped 3 bases and J dropped 2; count of bases not matched to a gene: 8. CDR3 size: 16 residues. Per the germline V gene, CDR1 is DFQATT and CDR2 is SNEGSKA (reference sequence). CDR3 DNA sequence: TGCAGTGCTAGTCCTTACCCTAGCGGGGGGGCCTACGAGCAGTACTTC. Translation gives CSASPYPSGGAYEQYF.

This clonotype was detected only a few times. V gene TRBV4-1 combines with J gene TRBJ2-3; TRBD2 matches 11 bases. Germline CDR1 reads MGHRA; CDR2 reads YSYEKL. Unmatched junction bases numbered 2, after V lost 0 bases and J lost 6 bases. There are 15 residues in the CDR3. CDR3 in DNA: TGCGCCAGCAGCCAAGATACTAGCGGGGGTGATACGCAGTATTTT. This translates into CASSQDTSGGDTQYF.

This clonotype came up a few times. This chain joins TRBV6-5 and TRBJ1-5, with D uncertain. Germline-derived CDR1 and CDR2 are MNHEY and SVGAGI. This CDR3 has 13 amino acids. V was clipped by 4 bases and J by 1 base, with 5 bases between them. CDR3 amino acids: CASSWASNQPQHF. The CDR3 nucleotides are TGTGCCAGCAGTTGGGCGAGCAATCAGCCCCAGCATTTT.

The genes are TRBV25-1 and TRBJ2-1, with TRBD2 as a possible D gene (5 bases). In germline, CDR1 is MGHDK, CDR2 SYGVNS. Trimming cost V 1 base and J 4 bases, with 8 bases left between them. The CDR3 consists of 14 residues. CDR3 protein: CASSEWTHYNEQFF. CDR3 DNA sequence: TGTGCCAGCAGTGAATGGACTCATTACAATGAGCAGTTCTTC.

The V call is TRBV7-8, the J call TRBJ2-3, with unresolved D. The CDR3 loop spans 14 amino acids. The germline CDR1 and CDR2 sequences are SGHVS and FQNEAQ. V lost 7 bases to trimming and J lost 0 bases, with 11 bases between them. In DNA form, the CDR3 reads TGTGCCAGCAAACGGATATCTAGCACAGATACGCAGTATTTT. This sequence encodes CASKRISSTDTQYF.

The chain is built from TRBV5-1 and TRBJ2-3, with D unresolved. Per germline, CDR1 SGHRS and CDR2 YFSETQ. V was clipped by 8 bases and J by 9 bases, with 22 bases between them. This CDR3 has 14 residues. CDR3: CASYKGATERTQYF. DNA for the CDR3: TGCGCCAGTTACAAAGGAGCCACAGAGAGAACGCAGTATTTT. Drawing the rest from reference TRBV5-1 and TRBJ2-3, the complete variable domain is KAGVTQTPRYLIKTRGQQVTLSCSPISGHRSVSWYQQTPGQGLQFLFEYFSETQRNKGNFPGRFSGRQFSNSRSEMNVSTLELGDSALYLCASYKGATERTQYFGPGTRLTVL.

This chain connects TRBV5-1 to TRBJ1-2; no clear D gene. Trimming cost V 0 bases and J 6 bases, with 12 bases left between them. The CDR3 has 14 residues. CDR1 SGHRS and CDR2 YFSETQ come from the germline V gene. This chain's CDR3 is CASSLGLGLDGYTF. CDR3 DNA sequence: TGCGCCAGCAGCTTGGGGCTGGGGTTGGATGGCTACACCTTC.

This clonotype was seen a few times. This chain connects TRBV6-6 to TRBJ2-7; D is uncertain. Germline V gene data show CDR1 as MNHNY and CDR2 as SVGAGI (reference sequence). The CDR3 contains 13 residues. Trimming took 2 bases from V and 3 from J, leaving 8 bases between them. The CDR3 DNA is TGTGCCAGCAGTTACGACCAGGTCTACGAGCAGTACTTC. This translates into CASSYDQVYEQYF.

In its sample, this clonotype was seen many times. V and J are TRBV5-5 and TRBJ1-3, with D unclear. Germline V CDR1 and CDR2: SGHKS, YYEKEE (reference sequence). The CDR3 length is 15 residues. The ends were cut back, 4 bases at V and 9 bases at J, with 20 bases in the middle. CDR3 nucleotide sequence: TGTGCCAGCAGCCTCACCTTGCGATCGGAGAGCACCATATATTTT. It specifies CASSLTLRSESTIYF.

This chain uses TRBV20-1 with TRBJ2-3; D is possibly TRBD1 (5 bases). CDR1 is DFQATT, CDR2 SNEGSKA, per germline (reference sequence). Between the trimmed V and J ends, which lost 3 bases and 1 base, there was a span of 14 bases. The CDR3 runs to 15 residues. CDR3 sequence: CSARSVGLGTDTQYF. In DNA form, the CDR3 reads TGCAGTGCTAGGAGTGTGGGGCTTGGCACAGATACGCAGTATTTT.